The rows below give T cell receptor beta chains drawn from one sample of a study of blood T cell repertoires in COVID-19. The repertoire was sequenced with immunoSEQ multiplex PCR; TCRdb's copy has only in-frame clones and lacks some. Among fewer than 400,000 clones listed, roughly 91% were seen once. The sample comprised peripheral blood. These receptors came from a woman aged 25 to 45 with COVID-19, enrolled during active disease. Each CDR3 is given with its conserved first and last residue. D genes are given only for firm matches. Only some rows state a clone size, as once, few, many or a class for expanded clones.

clone size,J gene,V gene,D gene,CDR3 DNA,CDR3 protein
NA,TRBJ1-4,TRBV28,TRBD1,TGTGCCAGCAATCCGGGACAGAGAGAAAAACTGTTTTTT,CASNPGQREKLFF
NA,TRBJ1-2,TRBV24-1,NA,TGTGCCACCAGTGACTCCAGGATCCTCGGTGGCTACACCTTC,CATSDSRILGGYTF
NA,TRBJ1-6,TRBV5-4,NA,TGTGCCAGCAGAGACTATAGGCCCGATTCACCCCTCCACTTT,CASRDYRPDSPLHF
NA,TRBJ2-3,TRBV7-8,TRBD2,TGTGCCAGCAGCTCTCTAGCGGTAGATAGCACAGATACGCAGTATTTT,CASSSLAVDSTDTQYF
NA,TRBJ2-2,TRBV2,NA,TGTGCCAGCAACCCCCTACTAGCCACCGGGGAGCTGTTTTTT,CASNPLLATGELFF
once,TRBJ1-1,TRBV12-3/TRBV12-4,NA,TGTGCCAGCAAAATCCGGGGGTACACTGAAGCTTTCTTT,CASKIRGYTEAFF
NA,TRBJ2-5,TRBV7-2,NA,TGTGCCAGCAGCTTAGCTAGCGTTGGGGAGACCCAGTACTTC,CASSLASVGETQYF
NA,TRBJ2-5,TRBV1,NA,TGCACCAGCAGCCAAGAGAGGACTAGCGGGCGCCCCGACTTC,CTSSQERTSGRPDF
NA,TRBJ2-1,TRBV6-2/TRBV6-3,TRBD2,TGTGCCAGCAGTCAAACTAGCGGGGGCCCGTACAATGAGCAGTTCTTC,CASSQTSGGPYNEQFF
NA,TRBJ1-1,TRBV7-9,TRBD1,TGTGCCAGCAGCTTAGGGGGACAGCGGTACTTT,CASSLGGQRYF
NA,TRBJ2-3,TRBV5-1,TRBD2,TGCGCCAGCAGCTTAACCGGGACTAGCGGTGCGGATACGCAGTATTTT,CASSLTGTSGADTQYF
NA,TRBJ2-5,TRBV6-5,NA,TGTGCCAGCAAGGGGGAGACCCAGTACTTC,CASKGETQYF
NA,TRBJ1-2,TRBV5-6,TRBD1,TGTGCCAGCACGAACCTGGACAGGAGCTATGGCTACACCTTC,CASTNLDRSYGYTF
NA,TRBJ1-6,TRBV6-5,NA,TGTGCCAGCAGTTCCGCCGGGACTAGGAATTCACCCCTCCACTTT,CASSSAGTRNSPLHF
once,TRBJ1-1,TRBV7-2,NA,TGTGCCAGCAGCGGAGAGGTCAGGGGATACACTGAAGCTTTCTTT,CASSGEVRGYTEAFF
NA,TRBJ2-5,TRBV6-5,NA,TGTGCCAGCAGTTACCCCAGGGATAGTCAAGAGACCCAGTACTTC,CASSYPRDSQETQYF
NA,TRBJ1-2,TRBV4-1,TRBD1,TGCGCCAGCAGCCAAGTCGAGGGGGCTTTCTATGGCTACACCTTC,CASSQVEGAFYGYTF
few,TRBJ1-2,TRBV7-9,TRBD1,TGTGCCAGCAGCTTATTACAGGGGAACTATGGCTACACCTTC,CASSLLQGNYGYTF
NA,TRBJ2-7,TRBV14,TRBD1,TGTGCCAGCAGCCAGGACAGGGGAAGCTCCTACGAGCAGTACTTC,CASSQDRGSSYEQYF
NA,TRBJ1-1,TRBV15,NA,TGTGCCACCAGCTTACGCCGGGGATCTGAAGCTTTCTTT,CATSLRRGSEAFF
NA,TRBJ2-7,TRBV7-9,TRBD2,TGTGCCAGCAGCTTAATCGCTAGCGGGGGACACGAGCAGTACTTC,CASSLIASGGHEQYF
NA,TRBJ1-3,TRBV11-2,NA,TGTGCCAGCAGCTTAGTTATGGCGACTGTGGTAAACACCATATATTTT,CASSLVMATVVNTIYF
once,TRBJ2-1,TRBV11-2,NA,TGTGCCAGCAGCTTAGACAGGGGTTCTTTCGATGAGCAGTTCTTC,CASSLDRGSFDEQFF
NA,TRBJ1-6,TRBV5-1,TRBD1,TGCGCCAGCAGCCATCTACAGGGGGCTAATTCACCCCTCCACTTT,CASSHLQGANSPLHF
NA,TRBJ1-2,TRBV20-1,TRBD1,TGCAGTGCTAGTACAGGGGAATTCTATGGCTACACCTTC,CSASTGEFYGYTF
NA,TRBJ2-3,TRBV7-9,TRBD2,TGTGCCAGCAGCACACTAGCGGGGGGAGAACGGTTACAGTATTTT,CASSTLAGGERLQYF
NA,TRBJ1-1,TRBV10-3,NA,TGTGCCATCAGTGAAACAGAAGGGGCCACTGAAGCTTTCTTT,CAISETEGATEAFF
NA,TRBJ2-5,TRBV5-5,TRBD2,TGTGCCAGCAGCTTAGCCGGGACTAGCGGGGCCCAAGAGACCCAGTACTTC,CASSLAGTSGAQETQYF
NA,TRBJ1-6,TRBV2,NA,TGTGCCAGCAGTGTATACGGGGGAGGTGGATCACCCCTCCACTTT,CASSVYGGGGSPLHF
NA,TRBJ1-2,TRBV5-6,NA,TGTGCCAGCAGCTTCATTCGGCAGGAGGATGGCTACACCTTC,CASSFIRQEDGYTF
NA,TRBJ1-6,TRBV7-2,NA,TGTGCCAGCAGCTTAGAGCAGGCCTCACCCCTCCACTTT,CASSLEQASPLHF
NA,TRBJ1-1,TRBV19,NA,TGTGCCAGCTGTTGGAACACTGAAGCTTTCTTT,CASCWNTEAFF
NA,TRBJ1-6,TRBV6-5,NA,TGTGCCAGCAGTCCTTTCGGGAATTCACCCCTCCACTTT,CASSPFGNSPLHF
NA,TRBJ1-4,TRBV19,TRBD1,TGTGCCAGTAGGCCGACAGGGGGCACGGAAAAACTGTTTTTT,CASRPTGGTEKLFF
NA,TRBJ2-5,TRBV7-9,NA,TGTGCCAGCAGCCGGGTTGACTGGGGGCCGGCAGAGACCCAGTACTTC,CASSRVDWGPAETQYF
NA,TRBJ1-1,TRBV9,NA,TGTGCCAGCAGCCCTAGACAGCTGAGCAGCACTGAAGCTTTCTTT,CASSPRQLSSTEAFF
NA,TRBJ2-2,TRBV30,TRBD2,TGTGCCTGGAGTCGACTGGGGGGGGTCACCGGGGAGCTGTTTTTT,CAWSRLGGVTGELFF
NA,TRBJ1-3,TRBV5-5,TRBD1,TGTGCCAGCAGCCCCCGGGGGACAGGGGGCGCGTTGGGAAACACCATATATTTT,CASSPRGTGGALGNTIYF
NA,TRBJ2-3,TRBV9,NA,TGTGCCAGCAGCGTATCAGGGGATAGGGCAGATACGCAGTATTTT,CASSVSGDRADTQYF
NA,TRBJ2-2,TRBV12-3/TRBV12-4,NA,TGTGCCAGCCACACGATAAACACCGGGGAGCTGTTTTTT,CASHTINTGELFF
NA,TRBJ2-7,TRBV7-9,NA,TGTGCCAGCAGCTTAGAGTCTACAGGACCCTACGAGCAGTACTTC,CASSLESTGPYEQYF
once,TRBJ1-6,TRBV27,NA,TGTGCCAGCAGTTCATCCCGGGTGCGGGTTTCACCCCTCCACTTT,CASSSSRVRVSPLHF
NA,TRBJ2-3,TRBV28,NA,TGTGCCAGCAGTTTCCGCACTAGGCGGGAATCGCAGTATTTT,CASSFRTRRESQYF
NA,TRBJ2-4,TRBV7-2,TRBD1,TGTGCCAGCAGCTTGGACAGGGGGCACATTCAGTACTTC,CASSLDRGHIQYF
few,TRBJ1-2,TRBV7-8,NA,TGTGCCAGCAGCTTAGTCGAAGGGGATGGCTACACCTTC,CASSLVEGDGYTF
once,TRBJ1-2,TRBV6-5,NA,TGTGCCAGCAAAACCGGGGGGCTCAGCTATGGCTACACCTTC,CASKTGGLSYGYTF